This is a list of T cell receptor beta chains from one sample in a study of OX40 agonist ivuxolimab in advanced cancers. Clones were read by immunoSEQ multiplex PCR, and TCRdb kept only the in-frame ones, dropping some. Of fewer than 120,000 clones in the sample, about nine tenths were seen once. The specimen comprised CD4+ or CD8+ T cells sorted from blood, sampled in a trial of the OX40 agonist ivuxolimab. These receptors were taken from an adult with an advanced solid tumor such as melanoma, head and neck, liver or kidney cancer. Both conserved end residues are part of each CDR3. A D gene is named only where the DNA matches it firmly. Expanded clones are given a class, and other clones once, few, many or no size at all.

cdr3_aa cdr3_nt v_call clone_size j_call d_call
CASSPWFMVQDEKLFF TGTGCCAGCAGCCCCTGGTTCATGGTCCAGGATGAAAAACTGTTTTTT TRBV7-9 . TRBJ1-4 .
CASSSRLAGGQQFF TGTGCCAGCAGCTCACGACTAGCGGGGGGACAGCAGTTCTTC TRBV11-3 . TRBJ2-1 TRBD2
CASSFNGGANTDTQYF TGTGCCAGCAGCTTCAATGGGGGGGCCAACACAGATACGCAGTATTTT TRBV7-3 . TRBJ2-3 .
CASSPRTGGNGSPLHF TGTGCCAGCAGCCCGCGGACAGGCGGGAACGGTTCACCCCTCCACTTT TRBV9 . TRBJ1-6 TRBD1
CASSSRTREADTQYF TGTGCCAGCAGCTCCCGGACTAGAGAGGCAGATACGCAGTATTTT TRBV5-4 . TRBJ2-3 TRBD2
CASSSLSGGVTDTQYF TGTGCCAGCAGCTCCCTTAGCGGGGGGGTCACAGATACGCAGTATTTT TRBV7-9 . TRBJ2-3 TRBD2
CASSSSTSLRLAGSYEQYF TGTGCCAGCAGCTCCTCAACCTCTTTAAGACTAGCGGGCTCCTACGAGCAGTACTTC TRBV5-7 . TRBJ2-7 TRBD2
CASSLAPGRRTIEQYF TGTGCCAGCAGCTTAGCCCCGGGACGAAGAACCATCGAGCAGTACTTC TRBV11-1 . TRBJ2-7 .
CASRDRERVREQYF TGTGCCAGCAGGGACAGGGAAAGGGTGAGGGAGCAGTACTTC TRBV28 . TRBJ2-7 TRBD1
CASSPNWMNTEAFF TGTGCCAGCAGCCCCAACTGGATGAACACTGAAGCTTTCTTT TRBV27 once TRBJ1-1 .
CASSLEVGRSYNEQFF TGTGCCAGCAGCTTGGAGGTGGGTAGGTCCTACAATGAGCAGTTCTTC TRBV5-6 . TRBJ2-1 .
CSVGEGTYGYTF TGCAGCGTTGGGGAGGGGACCTATGGCTACACCTTC TRBV29-1 . TRBJ1-2 .
CAWGQGSTSGANVLTF TGTGCCTGGGGACAGGGGTCCACCTCTGGGGCCAACGTCCTGACTTTC TRBV30 . TRBJ2-6 TRBD1
CASSENLRDTEAFF TGTGCCAGCAGTGAAAATCTAAGGGACACTGAAGCTTTCTTT TRBV6-1 . TRBJ1-1 .
CASRRQINEKLFF TGTGCCAGCCGAAGGCAGATTAATGAAAAACTGTTTTTT TRBV6-1 . TRBJ1-4 .
CASSLASVSPGSSYNSPLHF TGTGCCAGCAGCTTAGCGTCCGTTTCGCCAGGGAGCTCCTATAATTCACCCCTCCACTTT TRBV7-8 once TRBJ1-6 .
CASSVDGPSYNEQFF TGTGCCAGCAGCGTAGATGGACCTTCCTACAATGAGCAGTTCTTC TRBV9 . TRBJ2-1 .
CASSLRLAGEQYF TGTGCCAGCAGCCTCCGACTAGCGGGCGAGCAGTACTTC TRBV7-9 . TRBJ2-7 TRBD2
CASSYNGYEQYF TGTGCCAGCAGTTACAATGGGTACGAGCAGTACTTC TRBV6-4 . TRBJ2-7 .
CASSLGVNQPQHF TGTGCCAGCAGCTTAGGGGTTAATCAGCCCCAGCATTTT TRBV7-2 . TRBJ1-5 .
CAILPFSRQETQYF TGTGCCATCCTTCCGTTCAGTAGGCAAGAGACCCAGTACTTC TRBV2 . TRBJ2-5 .
CASSLDFGLAYTF TGTGCCAGCAGTTTAGACTTTGGGCTAGCCTACACCTTC TRBV28 . TRBJ1-2 .
CASSEAGGYNEQFF TGTGCCAGCAGTGAAGCAGGAGGATACAATGAGCAGTTCTTC TRBV2 . TRBJ2-1 .
CASSPGTTGIQPQHF TGCGCCAGCAGCCCGGGTACCACAGGGATTCAGCCCCAGCATTTT TRBV4-1 . TRBJ1-5 .
CASSLGRGDISYNEQFF TGTGCCAGCTCACTTGGAAGGGGCGATATCTCCTACAATGAGCAGTTCTTC TRBV18 . TRBJ2-1 .
CATLTGGVGAGANVLTF TGTGCCACCTTGACAGGGGGCGTAGGCGCTGGGGCCAACGTCCTGACTTTC TRBV7-9 . TRBJ2-6 TRBD1
CASSLGGSTGELFF TGTGCCAGCAGCTTAGGGGGGTCCACCGGGGAGCTGTTTTTT TRBV7-2 . TRBJ2-2 .
CASSQEGKGSGSTEAFF TGCGCCAGCAGCCAAGAAGGTAAGGGGTCGGGGAGCACTGAAGCTTTCTTT TRBV4-3 . TRBJ1-1 .
CASGGMGRDEQYF TGCGCCAGCGGGGGGATGGGAAGGGACGAGCAGTACTTC TRBV5-1 . TRBJ2-7 .
CASSDNTDTQYF TGTGCCAGCAGTGATAATACAGATACGCAGTATTTT TRBV2 . TRBJ2-3 .
CASRTGEPGELFF TGTGCCAGCAGAACAGGGGAGCCCGGGGAGCTGTTTTTT TRBV27 . TRBJ2-2 TRBD1
CASSELAGGTGELFF TGTGCCAGCAGCGAACTAGCGGGGGGTACCGGGGAGCTGTTTTTT TRBV9 . TRBJ2-2 TRBD2
CASSDRTGGYEQFF TGTGCCAGCAGTGACAGGACTGGAGGTTATGAGCAGTTCTTC TRBV6-4 . TRBJ2-1 .
CASSLAPANTGELFF TGTGCCAGCAGCTTAGCGCCAGCCAACACCGGGGAGCTGTTTTTT TRBV7-2 . TRBJ2-2 .
CASSYGTGGGEQYF TGTGCCAGCAGTTATGGGACAGGGGGAGGCGAGCAGTACTTC TRBV6-5 . TRBJ2-7 TRBD1
CASSLVGPGEKLFF TGTGCCAGCAGTTTAGTAGGACCCGGGGAAAAACTGTTTTTT TRBV6-5 . TRBJ1-4 .
CATSRIGEGRDQPQHF TGTGCCACCAGCAGGATCGGTGAAGGGAGGGATCAGCCCCAGCATTTT TRBV15 once TRBJ1-5 .
CASTDLISGGYTF TGTGCCAGCACGGACTTAATATCAGGAGGCTACACCTTC TRBV6-6 . TRBJ1-2 .
CASSIGGVSNQPQHF TGTGCCAGTAGTATTGGAGGGGTGAGCAATCAGCCCCAGCATTTT TRBV19 . TRBJ1-5 .